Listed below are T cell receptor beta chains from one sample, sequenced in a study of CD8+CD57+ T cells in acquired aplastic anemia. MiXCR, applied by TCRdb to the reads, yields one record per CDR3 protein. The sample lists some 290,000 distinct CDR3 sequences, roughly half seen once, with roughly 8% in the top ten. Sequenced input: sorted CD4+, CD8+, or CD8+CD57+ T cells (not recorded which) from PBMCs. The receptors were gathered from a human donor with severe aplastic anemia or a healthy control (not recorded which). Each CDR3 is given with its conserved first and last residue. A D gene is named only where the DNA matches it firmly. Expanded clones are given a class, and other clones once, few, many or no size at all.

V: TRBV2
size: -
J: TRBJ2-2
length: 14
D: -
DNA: TGTGCCAGCATAATTGAATCGTACACCGGGGAGCTGTCTTTT
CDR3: CASIIESYTGELSF

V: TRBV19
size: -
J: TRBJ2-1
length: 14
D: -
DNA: TGTGCCAGTAGTATAAGCTCAGGGTTCAATGAGCAGTTCTTC
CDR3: CASSISSGFNEQFF

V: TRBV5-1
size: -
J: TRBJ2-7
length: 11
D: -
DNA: TGCGCCAGCAGTGGGGCTGACGAGCAGTACTTC
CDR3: CASSGADEQYF

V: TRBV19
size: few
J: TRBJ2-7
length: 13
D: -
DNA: TGTGCCAGTAGTGTAACAGGGACCTACGAGCAGTACTTC
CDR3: CASSVTGTYEQYF

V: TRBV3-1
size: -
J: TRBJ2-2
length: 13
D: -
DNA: TGTGCCAGCAGCCAAGATGGGACCGGGGAGCTGTTTTTT
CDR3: CASSQDGTGELFF

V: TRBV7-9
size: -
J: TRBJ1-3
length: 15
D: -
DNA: TGTGCCAGCAGTTTTTCCGGGGGTCCCTCCGTCGACATATATTTT
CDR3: CASSFSGGPSVDIYF

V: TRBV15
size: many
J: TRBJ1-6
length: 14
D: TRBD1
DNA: TGTGCCACCAGCAGGGGACAGGCGAATTCACCCCTCCACTTT
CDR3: CATSRGQANSPLHF

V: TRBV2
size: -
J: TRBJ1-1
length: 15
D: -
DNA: TGTGCCAGCAGTGACGGGTCAGCCCTCAACACTGAAGATTTCTTT
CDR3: CASSDGSALNTEDFF

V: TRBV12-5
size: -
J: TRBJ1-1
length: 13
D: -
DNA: TGTGCCAGCAGCGTAACAGAGAACACTAAAGCTTTCTTT
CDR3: CASSVTENTKAFF

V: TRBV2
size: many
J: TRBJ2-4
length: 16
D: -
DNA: TGTGCCAGCAGAAGCCAGGAGGTACTAGCCAAAAACATTCAGTACTTC
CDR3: CASRSQEVLAKNIQYF

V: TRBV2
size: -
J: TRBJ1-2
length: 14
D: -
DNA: TGTGCCAGCAGTGAATCCGCAGGATACTATGGCTACACCTTC
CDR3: CASSESAGYYGYTF

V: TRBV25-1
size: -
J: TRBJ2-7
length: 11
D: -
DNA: TGTGCCAGCAGAAACAGGGACGAGCAGTACTTC
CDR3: CASRNRDEQYF

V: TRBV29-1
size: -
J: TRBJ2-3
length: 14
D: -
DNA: TGCAGCGTGGAGGGAATTGGGGGAGCAGATACGCAGTATTTT
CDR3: CSVEGIGGADTQYF

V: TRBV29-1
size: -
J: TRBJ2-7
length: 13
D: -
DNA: TGCAGCGTTGGCGGCGGAGGCTACTACGAGCAGTACTTC
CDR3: CSVGGGGYYEQYF

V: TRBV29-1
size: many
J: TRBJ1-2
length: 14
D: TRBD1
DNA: TGCAGCGTTGAAAGACAGGGGGCTAAGGATGGCTACACCTTC
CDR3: CSVERQGAKDGYTF

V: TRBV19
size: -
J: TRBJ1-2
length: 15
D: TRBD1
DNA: TGTGCCACGAACCAGGGGGTAGGATCTAACTATGGCTACACCTTC
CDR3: CATNQGVGSNYGYTF

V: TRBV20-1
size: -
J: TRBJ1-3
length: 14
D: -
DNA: TGCAGTGCTACCTCTGGCAGGGTGAGAAACACCATATATTTT
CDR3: CSATSGRVRNTIYF

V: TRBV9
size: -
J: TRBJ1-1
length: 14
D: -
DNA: TGTGCCAGCAGCTTAGAACGGGGCGACACTGAAGCTTTCTTT
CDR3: CASSLERGDTEAFF

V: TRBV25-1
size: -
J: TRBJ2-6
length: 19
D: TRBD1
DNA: TGTGCCAGCAGTGGATGGACAGGGGCCCTAACCTCCGGGGCCAACGTCCTGACTTTC
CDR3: CASSGWTGALTSGANVLTF

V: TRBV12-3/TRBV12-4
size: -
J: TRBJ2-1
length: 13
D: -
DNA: TGTGCCAGCAGTTTAGGAGTGAAGGGTGAGCAGTTCTTC
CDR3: CASSLGVKGEQFF

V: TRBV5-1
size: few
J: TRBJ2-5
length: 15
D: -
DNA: TGCGCCAGCAGCCTCGGACCCACCGACGGCAAGACCCAGTACTTC
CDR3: CASSLGPTDGKTQYF

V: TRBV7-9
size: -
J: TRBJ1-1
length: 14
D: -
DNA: TGTGCCAGCAGTACGGGACGGAGACCCACTGAAGCTTTCTTT
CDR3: CASSTGRRPTEAFF

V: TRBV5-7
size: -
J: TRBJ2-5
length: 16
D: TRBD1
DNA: TGTGCCAGCACCGACGTGGGGACAGGGGGCGGGGAGACCCAGTACTTC
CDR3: CASTDVGTGGGETQYF

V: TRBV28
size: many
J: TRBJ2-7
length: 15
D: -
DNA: TGTGCCAGCAGCCATAAGACAGATATTCCCTACGAGCAGTACTTC
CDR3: CASSHKTDIPYEQYF

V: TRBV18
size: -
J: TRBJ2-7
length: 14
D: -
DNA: TGTGCCAGCTCACCGTCCAGGGTCTGGTACGAGCAGTACTTC
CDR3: CASSPSRVWYEQYF

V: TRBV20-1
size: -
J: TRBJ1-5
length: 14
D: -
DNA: TGCAGTGCTAGAGAGGGGGATAGCAATCAGCCCCAGCATTTT
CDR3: CSAREGDSNQPQHF

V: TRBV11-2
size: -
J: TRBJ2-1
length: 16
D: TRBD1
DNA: TGTGCCAGCAGCTCGGGACAGGGTAGCTCCTACAATGAGCAGTTCTTC
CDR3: CASSSGQGSSYNEQFF

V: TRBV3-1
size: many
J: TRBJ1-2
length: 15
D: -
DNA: TGTGCCAGCAGCCAAGATTCGAGGGGAAACTATGGCTACACCTTC
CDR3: CASSQDSRGNYGYTF

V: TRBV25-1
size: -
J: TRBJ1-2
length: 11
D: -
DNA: TGTGCCAGCAGTGACCTAAGCGGCTACACCTTC
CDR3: CASSDLSGYTF

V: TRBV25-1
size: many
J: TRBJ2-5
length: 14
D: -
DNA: TGTGCCAGCAGTGATCCTCTATTAGTAGAGACCCAGTACTTC
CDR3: CASSDPLLVETQYF

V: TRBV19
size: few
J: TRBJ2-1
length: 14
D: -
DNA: TGTGCCAGTAGTTCTGGGACCCGATACAATGAGCAGTTCTTC
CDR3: CASSSGTRYNEQFF

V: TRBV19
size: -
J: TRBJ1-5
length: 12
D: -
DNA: TGTGCCAGTAGCAGTTACAATCAGCCCCAGCATTTT
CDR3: CASSSYNQPQHF

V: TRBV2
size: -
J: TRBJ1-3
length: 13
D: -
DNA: TGTGCCAGCAGTGGAGCGCGAGGAAACACCATATATTTT
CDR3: CASSGARGNTIYF

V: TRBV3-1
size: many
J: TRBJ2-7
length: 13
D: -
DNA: TGTGCCAGCAGCCAGCGGAGCTCCTACGAGCAGTACTTC
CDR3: CASSQRSSYEQYF

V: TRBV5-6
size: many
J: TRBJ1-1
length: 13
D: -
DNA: TGTGCCAGCCTGACAGGATTGAACACTGAAGCTTTCTTT
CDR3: CASLTGLNTEAFF

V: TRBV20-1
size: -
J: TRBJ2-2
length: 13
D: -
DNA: TGCAGTGCTAGAGAGATGAACACCGGGGAGCTGTTTTTT
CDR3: CSAREMNTGELFF

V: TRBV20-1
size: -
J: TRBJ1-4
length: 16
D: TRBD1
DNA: TGCAGTGCTAGAAACCCGGACAGGGCGGGAAATGAAAAACTGTTTTTT
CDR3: CSARNPDRAGNEKLFF

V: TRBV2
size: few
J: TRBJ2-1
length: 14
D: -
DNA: TGTGCCAGCAGTAGGGACACATCCTACAATGAGCAGTTCTTC
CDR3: CASSRDTSYNEQFF

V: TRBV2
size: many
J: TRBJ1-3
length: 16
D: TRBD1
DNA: TGTGCCAGCAGTTACCACAGGGACAGCTCTGGAAACACCATATATTTT
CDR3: CASSYHRDSSGNTIYF

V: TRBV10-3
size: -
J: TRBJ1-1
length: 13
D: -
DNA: TGTGCCATCAGGCAGGGCGGGAACACTGAAGCTTTCTTT
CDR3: CAIRQGGNTEAFF

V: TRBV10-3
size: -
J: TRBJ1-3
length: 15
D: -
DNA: TGTGCCATCAGTGAGTCGATAGGTTCTGGAAACACCATATATTTT
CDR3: CAISESIGSGNTIYF

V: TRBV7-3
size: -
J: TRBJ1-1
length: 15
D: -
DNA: TGTGCCAGCAGCTTAGTAGGCCAGCAGAACACTGAAGCTTTCTTT
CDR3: CASSLVGQQNTEAFF

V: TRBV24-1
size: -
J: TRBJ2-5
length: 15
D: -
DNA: TGTGCCACCAGTGAGACAAGGGGTGCCCAAGAGACCCAGTACTTC
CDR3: CATSETRGAQETQYF

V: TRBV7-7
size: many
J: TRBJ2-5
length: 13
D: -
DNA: TGTGCTAGCAGCGACCAACTACCAAAGACCCAGTACTTC
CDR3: CASSDQLPKTQYF

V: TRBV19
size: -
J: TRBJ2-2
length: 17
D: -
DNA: TGTGCCAGTAGTACGGAGGGGGGGCCTTTGAACACCGGGGAGCTGTTTTTT
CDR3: CASSTEGGPLNTGELFF

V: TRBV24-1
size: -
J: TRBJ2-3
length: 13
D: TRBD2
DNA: TGTGCCACCAGTCCGGGGAGGGCAGATACGCAGTATTTT
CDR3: CATSPGRADTQYF

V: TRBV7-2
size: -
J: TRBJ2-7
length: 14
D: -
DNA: TGTGCCAGCAGCCTACGGGCCAACTCCTACGAGCAGTACTTC
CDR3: CASSLRANSYEQYF

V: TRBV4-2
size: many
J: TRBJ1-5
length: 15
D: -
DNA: TGTGCCACTGGACCGGAGGGGTATAGCAATCAGCCCCAGCATTTT
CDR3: CATGPEGYSNQPQHF